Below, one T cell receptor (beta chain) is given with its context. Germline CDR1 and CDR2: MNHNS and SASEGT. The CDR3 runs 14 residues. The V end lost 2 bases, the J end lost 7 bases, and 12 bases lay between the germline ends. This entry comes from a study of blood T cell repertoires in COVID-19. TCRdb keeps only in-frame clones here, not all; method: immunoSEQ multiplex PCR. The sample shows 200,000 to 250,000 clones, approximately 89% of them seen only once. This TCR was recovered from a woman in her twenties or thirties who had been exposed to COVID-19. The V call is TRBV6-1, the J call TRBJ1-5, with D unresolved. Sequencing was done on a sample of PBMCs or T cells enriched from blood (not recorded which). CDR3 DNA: TGTGCCAGCAGTGAAATTACGGGTTTACAGCCCCAGCATTTT. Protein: CASSEITGLQPQHF.